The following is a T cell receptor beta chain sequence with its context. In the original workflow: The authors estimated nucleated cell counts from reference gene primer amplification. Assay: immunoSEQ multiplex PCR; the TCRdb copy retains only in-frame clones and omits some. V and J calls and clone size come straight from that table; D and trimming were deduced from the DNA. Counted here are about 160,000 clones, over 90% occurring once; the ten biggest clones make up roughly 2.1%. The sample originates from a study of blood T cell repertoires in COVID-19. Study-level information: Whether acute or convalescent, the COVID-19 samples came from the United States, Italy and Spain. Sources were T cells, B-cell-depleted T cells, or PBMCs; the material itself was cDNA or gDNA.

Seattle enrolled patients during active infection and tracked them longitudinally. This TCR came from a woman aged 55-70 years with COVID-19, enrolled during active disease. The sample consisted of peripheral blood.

The CDR3 DNA reads TGTGCCAGCAGCCAGTTCGGGACAGGGGGCCCTGGCTACACCTTC. It specifies CASSQFGTGGPGYTF. V gene TRBV5-4 combines with J gene TRBJ1-2, with 12 bases identical to TRBD1. The trim removed 4 bases at V and 7 bases at J, leaving 8 bases unmatched. Germline loops: CDR1 SGHNT, CDR2 YYREEE (reference sequence). The CDR3 runs to 15 residues.